This passage covers 27 T cell receptor beta chains from one sample sequenced in a study of tissue T cells after allogeneic stem cell transplantation. The repertoire was sequenced with immunoSEQ multiplex PCR; TCRdb's copy has only in-frame clones and lacks some. The table has about 10,000 clones, approximately 61% seen once. Sequencing used tissue from the jejunum, obtained at autopsy. The receptors derive from a woman aged 18-50 years with breast cancer.

The chain couples TRBV6-6 to TRBJ1-5, with 12 positions matching TRBD1. V lost 4 bases and J lost 7; bases outside the gene matches: 8. The CDR3 has 16 amino acids. From germline, CDR1 is MNHNY and CDR2 SVGAGI (reference sequence). Written as DNA, the CDR3 is TGTGCCAGCAGTTCCGGGACAGGGGGCGCGGGCCAGCCCCAGCATTTT. This gives the protein CASSSGTGGAGQPQHF.

This clone was detected only once. This chain connects TRBV6-5 to TRBJ2-7; 13 bases agree with TRBD2. The germline V gene encodes CDR1 MNHEY and CDR2 SVGAGI. The CDR3 runs to 15 residues. The ends lost 4 bases at V and 6 bases at J; junction bases unmatched: 6. The CDR3 DNA reads TGTGCCAGCAGTTCCCCAGGGACTAGCGGGGTCGAGCAGTACTTC. It codes for CASSSPGTSGVEQYF.

V is TRBV28 and J is TRBJ2-3; a weak D match, TRBD2 (5 bases). The CDR3 spans 15 residues. Trimming left V 5 bases short and J 2 bases short, with 14 bases between. Germline-derived CDR1 and CDR2 are MDHEN and SYDVKM. CDR3 amino acids: CASSAGRDYTDTQYF. CDR3 nucleotide sequence: TGTGCCAGCAGTGCGGGCAGAGATTACACAGATACGCAGTATTTT. The full variable domain, with the rest looked up from reference TRBV28 and TRBJ2-3, is DVKVTQSSRYLVKRTGEKVFLECVQDMDHENMFWYRQDPGLGLRLIYFSYDVKMKEKGDIPEGYSVSREKKERFSLILESASTNQTSMYLCASSAGRDYTDTQYFGPGTRLTVL.

This rearrangement joins TRBV2 to TRBJ2-7; either TRBD1 or TRBD2 may fit D (5 bases each). CDR1 is SNHLY and CDR2 is FYNNEI in the germline V gene. The CDR3 is made up of 13 amino acids. The CDR3, as DNA: TGTGGGGGGAATAGGGCGTTAGAAGGAGAGCAGTACTTC. It is translated as CGGNRALEGEQYF.

This rearrangement joins TRBV6-6 to TRBJ2-7; unclear D gene. Germline CDR1 is MNHNY and CDR2 is SVGAGI (reference sequence). Trimming stripped 2 bases from V and 2 bases from J, with 7 bases between. The CDR3 is made up of 13 amino acids. The CDR3 sequence is CASSYVGAYEQYF. Written as DNA, the CDR3 is TGTGCCAGCAGTTACGTCGGCGCCTACGAGCAGTACTTC.

Sample share makes this clone medium-sized (0.01 to 0.1%). The J gene is TRBJ2-7, the V gene TRBV5-1, with TRBD2 matching 8 bases. Germline values: CDR1 SGHRS, CDR2 YFSETQ. This CDR3 is built from 13 residues. The ends lost 6 bases at V and 5 bases at J; junction bases unmatched: 7. The CDR3 reads CASKPAGAHEQYF. DNA for the CDR3: TGCGCCAGCAAGCCAGCGGGAGCGCACGAGCAGTACTTC.

J is TRBJ2-7 and V is TRBV19, with D possibly being TRBD2 (6 bases). The germline CDR1 and CDR2 sequences are LNHDA and SQIVND (reference sequence). This CDR3 comprises 15 residues. V was clipped by 3 bases and J by 4 bases, with 16 bases between them. As DNA, the CDR3 is TGTGCCAGTAGTATGGAGGGGAACGTAGAATACGAGCAGTACTTC. Encoded protein: CASSMEGNVEYEQYF.

The V gene is TRBV5-1, the J gene TRBJ2-1; 9 nucleotides line up with TRBD2. J was trimmed by 4 bases and V by 2 bases; bases with no gene match: 4. The CDR3 runs to 15 residues. Germline CDR1 is SGHRS and CDR2 is YFSETQ. As DNA, the CDR3 is TGCGCCAGCAGCTTTGCGGCGGGGGGGTACAATGAGCAGTTCTTC. Translating gives CASSFAAGGYNEQFF. Combining the CDR3 with reference TRBV5-1 and TRBJ2-1 gives the whole variable domain KAGVTQTPRYLIKTRGQQVTLSCSPISGHRSVSWYQQTPGQGLQFLFEYFSETQRNKGNFPGRFSGRQFSNSRSEMNVSTLELGDSALYLCASSFAAGGYNEQFFGPGTRLTVL.

The CDR3 spells CASNLEGPTSTDTQYF. Written as DNA, the CDR3 is TGTGCCAGCAACCTAGAGGGCCCCACGAGCACAGATACGCAGTATTTT. The chain carries TRBV7-2 and TRBJ2-3, with D possibly TRBD2 on 5 matching bases. There are 16 residues in the CDR3. Germline lookup yields CDR1 SGHTA and CDR2 FQGNSA. The germline V and J ends were trimmed by 7 bases and 0 bases, with 17 bases remaining between them.

This chain joins TRBV5-1 and TRBJ2-6; 7 bases fit TRBD1. The CDR3 covers 16 residues. From germline, CDR1 is SGHRS and CDR2 YFSETQ. The ends lost 4 bases at V and 2 bases at J; junction bases unmatched: 6. CDR3 coding DNA: TGCGCCAGCAGCACAATGACAGGGACTGGGGCCAACGTCCTGACTTTC. It is translated as CASSTMTGTGANVLTF.

This clone has more than one count but fewer than ten. The J gene is TRBJ1-1, the V gene TRBV2; perhaps TRBD1 as D (5 bases). The germline V gene has CDR1 SNHLY and CDR2 FYNNEI. The V gene lost 5 bases and the J gene lost 8 bases, with 12 bases spanning the gap. The CDR3 totals 12 residues. The CDR3 reads CASSRGGLEAFF. The CDR3 DNA is TGTGCCAGCAGTCGGGGCGGTCTCGAAGCTTTCTTT.

The DNA for the CDR3 is TGTGCCAGCACTCTCGGGACTAACAATGAGCAGTTCTTC. The encoded protein is CASTLGTNNEQFF. The chain joins TRBV12-3 or TRBV12-4 to TRBJ2-1; 7 bases match TRBD2. There are 13 residues in the CDR3. The V and J ends lost 7 bases and 5 bases, in that order; junction bases with no gene match: 5.

The genes are TRBV12-5 and TRBJ1-4, with D hard to call. Germline V lookup: CDR1 LGHNT, CDR2 FRNRAP. The CDR3 spans 15 residues. V lost 6 bases, J lost 4 bases, and 15 bases lay in between. CDR3 sequence: CASGSDGTGNEKLFF. CDR3 sequence (DNA): TGTGCTAGTGGCAGCGACGGAACGGGTAATGAAAAACTGTTTTTT. The complete variable domain, with remaining parts taken from reference TRBV12-5 and TRBJ1-4, reads DARVTQTPRHKVTEMGQEVTMRCQPILGHNTVFWYRQTMMQGLELLAYFRNRAPLDDSGMPKDRFSAEMPDATLATLKIQPSEPRDSAVYFCASGSDGTGNEKLFFGSGTQLSVL.

The chain has TRBV13 and TRBJ2-7; D is perhaps TRBD2 (6 bases). The CDR3 contains 14 residues. Trimming shortened V by 8 bases and J by 4 bases, and 18 bases separated the two germline ends. The germline V gene encodes CDR1 PRHDT and CDR2 FYEKMQ (reference sequence). CDR3 sequence reads: CASLGTEGRYEQYF. DNA for the CDR3: TGTGCCAGCCTGGGGACTGAGGGCCGTTACGAGCAGTACTTC.

The CDR3 DNA is TGTGCCAGCAGCCCCGGAGCCGGGGATGAAAAACTGTTTTTT. Amino acid sequence: CASSPGAGDEKLFF. The V gene is TRBV9, the J gene TRBJ1-4; D unclear. Germline lookup yields CDR1 SGDLS and CDR2 YYNGEE. The germline V and J ends were trimmed by 4 bases and 6 bases, with 13 bases remaining between them. The CDR3 contains 14 residues.

Sample share makes this clone medium-sized (0.01 to 0.1%). The V call is TRBV4-1, the J call TRBJ2-1, with 8 bases that match TRBD2. Germline V CDR1 and CDR2: MGHRA, YSYEKL. With V trimmed by 4 bases and J by 1 base, 15 bases remained unmatched. CDR3 length equals 19 residues. CDR3 loop: CASSPMGASGPLSYNEQFF. The CDR3 coding sequence is TGCGCCAGCAGCCCCATGGGTGCTAGCGGGCCCCTTTCCTACAATGAGCAGTTCTTC.

The V gene is TRBV18, the J gene TRBJ2-3; 12 bases fit TRBD2. CDR1 is KGHSH, CDR2 LQKENI, per germline. V trimming: 3 bases; J trimming: 6 bases; junction bases outside the gene matches: 7. This CDR3 spans 16 amino acids. As DNA, the CDR3 is TGTGCCAGCTCACCGAGACTAGCGGGAGCGCTGGATACGCAGTATTTT. Its protein is CASSPRLAGALDTQYF.

The rearrangement uses TRBV30 and TRBJ1-2; weak D call: TRBD1 (6 bases). The CDR3 sequence is 12 residues long. The ends were cut back, 5 bases at V and 8 bases at J, with 15 bases in the middle. Germline assignment: CDR1 GTSNPN and CDR2 SVGIG (reference sequence). The CDR3 reads CAWSDGGRGYTF. The CDR3 DNA is TGTGCCTGGTCCGACGGGGGGCGAGGCTACACCTTC. Based on the CDR3 plus reference TRBV30 and TRBJ1-2, the full variable domain is SQTIHQWPATLVQPVGSPLSLECTVEGTSNPNLYWYRQAAGRGLQLLFYSVGIGQISSEVPQNLSASRPQDRQFILSSKKLLLSDSGFYLCAWSDGGRGYTFGSGTRLTVV.

About this clone itself: Germline is not matched at one junction end, which may reflect a read error. This chain joins TRBV6-6 and TRBJ2-7, with D perhaps matching TRBD1 (7 bases). The CDR3 consists of 13 residues. The germline CDR1 and CDR2 sequences are MNHNY and SVGAGI (reference sequence). CDR3 region: CVSRGGGFNEQYF. CDR3 bases: TGTGTCAGCCGAGGAGGGGGCTTCAACGAGCAGTACTTC.

The CDR3 reads CASSSEGRTGEQYF. As DNA, the CDR3 is TGCGCCAGCAGTTCTGAGGGACGGACTGGCGAGCAGTACTTC. The chain recombines TRBV5-1 with TRBJ2-7; D is perhaps TRBD1 or TRBD2 (5 bases each). Trimming removed 5 bases at V and 6 bases at J, with 18 bases between. CDR3 size: 14 residues. Germline V gene data show CDR1 as SGHRS and CDR2 as YFSETQ. Variable domain in full (rest from reference TRBV5-1 and TRBJ2-7): KAGVTQTPRYLIKTRGQQVTLSCSPISGHRSVSWYQQTPGQGLQFLFEYFSETQRNKGNFPGRFSGRQFSNSRSEMNVSTLELGDSALYLCASSSEGRTGEQYFGPGTRLTVT.

The chain joins TRBV4-3 to TRBJ2-2, with 13 nucleotides matching TRBD2. Germline loops: CDR1 LGHNA, CDR2 YSLEER. Germline trimming cut 4 bases from V and 8 bases from J; bases unmatched to any gene: 4. The CDR3 sequence is 15 residues long. CDR3 in amino acids: CASSRTSGSPGELFF. CDR3 sequence (DNA): TGCGCCAGCAGCCGGACTAGCGGGAGCCCGGGGGAGCTGTTTTTT.

This clone is medium-sized (0.01 to 0.1%). The chain couples TRBV7-9 to TRBJ1-2; no clear D gene. Trimming took off 1 base at V and 4 bases at J, with 13 bases between the two ends. In germline, CDR1 is SEHNR, CDR2 FQNEAQ (reference sequence). The CDR3 runs to 15 residues. The CDR3 protein is CASSLDGSKGYGYTF. Written as DNA, the CDR3 is TGTGCCAGCAGCTTAGATGGCAGTAAGGGCTATGGCTACACCTTC.

V and J are TRBV5-5 and TRBJ2-1, with D possibly being TRBD1 (5 bases). Germline V gene sequence: CDR1 SGHKS, CDR2 YYEKEE (reference sequence). CDR3 length equals 13 residues. The V and J ends lost 0 bases and 13 bases respectively, with 14 bases between them. CDR3 protein: CASSLVGRVVQFF. The CDR3 DNA is TGTGCCAGCAGCTTGGTAGGCAGGGTGGTACAGTTCTTC. Full variable domain (missing parts from reference TRBV5-5 and TRBJ2-1): DAGVTQSPTHLIKTRGQQVTLRCSPISGHKSVSWYQQVLGQGPQFIFQYYEKEERGRGNFPDRFSARQFPNYSSELNVNALLLGDSALYLCASSLVGRVVQFFGPGTRLTVL.

The chain employs TRBV5-1 and TRBJ2-3, with D perhaps TRBD1 or TRBD2 (6 bases each). Trimming took 4 bases from V and 3 from J, leaving 18 bases between them. The CDR3 contains 16 residues. Per the germline V gene, CDR1 is SGHRS and CDR2 is YFSETQ. CDR3 DNA sequence: TGCGCCAGCAGCCAGTACGGGGGCGATACGACAGATACGCAGTATTTT. Its translation: CASSQYGGDTTDTQYF.

This chain connects TRBV28 to TRBJ2-7, with 10 bases fitting TRBD1. Germline trimming cut 0 bases from V and 4 bases from J; bases unmatched to any gene: 3. The CDR3 extends over 15 amino acids. CDR1 and CDR2 (germline): MDHEN, SYDVKM. In nucleotides, the CDR3 is TGTGCCAGCAGTTTATGGACAGGGGGCGCGTACGAGCAGTACTTC. Its translation is CASSLWTGGAYEQYF.

The chain has TRBV5-5 and TRBJ2-5; 13 nucleotides line up with TRBD2. This CDR3 is built from 15 residues. The ends lost 3 bases at V and 5 bases at J; junction bases unmatched: 4. CDR1 and CDR2 from the germline V gene are SGHKS and YYEKEE (reference sequence). The CDR3: CASSSLTSGGETQYF. The CDR3 DNA reads TGTGCCAGCAGCTCCCTGACTAGCGGGGGGGAGACCCAGTACTTC.

The genes are TRBV6-4 and TRBJ2-1, with 7 bases aligning to TRBD1. This CDR3 has 13 amino acids. CDR1 is MRHNA and CDR2 is SNTAGT in the germline V gene. Trimming cost V 8 bases and J 2 bases; bases outside gene matches: 3. The CDR3 here is CASRDRAYNEQFF. The CDR3 DNA sequence: TGTGCCAGCCGGGACAGAGCCTACAATGAGCAGTTCTTC.